Below are 32 T cell receptor beta chains sequenced from a single sample in a study of blood T cell repertoires in COVID-19. Assay used: immunoSEQ multiplex PCR; TCRdb lists only in-frame clones, some missing. Of 150,000 to 200,000 clones listed, roughly nine tenths are singletons. Specimen: peripheral blood. The receptors stem from a man between 60 and 75 years old with active or convalescent COVID-19.

The V call is TRBV12-3 or TRBV12-4, the J call TRBJ2-7; possibly TRBD2 for D (6 bases). Between the trimmed V and J ends, which lost 5 bases and 6 bases, there was a span of 14 bases. The CDR3 loop spans 13 amino acids. CDR3 residues: CASSPRTGSEQYF. The CDR3 nucleotides read TGTGCCAGCAGTCCCCGGACCGGGAGCGAGCAGTACTTC.

A single count supports this clone. This chain connects TRBV5-1 to TRBJ1-4, with TRBD1 matching over 7 bases. This CDR3 has 16 residues. Trimming removed 4 bases from V and 3 bases from J; junction bases left unmatched: 9. CDR1 and CDR2 from the germline V gene are SGHRS and YFSETQ. This chain's CDR3 is CASSTDRASANEKLFF. In DNA form, the CDR3 reads TGCGCCAGCAGCACCGACAGGGCTAGTGCTAATGAAAAACTGTTTTTT.

The V gene is TRBV27, the J gene TRBJ1-1; 7 nucleotides agree with TRBD1. The CDR3 has 13 residues. V trimming: 6 bases; J trimming: 4 bases; junction bases outside the gene matches: 5. Germline CDR1 is MNHEY and CDR2 is SMNVEV (reference sequence). CDR3 nucleotide sequence: TGTGCCAGCAGGGTCAGGGGGAGCACTGAAGCTTTCTTT. Protein product: CASRVRGSTEAFF.

This chain uses TRBV5-8 with TRBJ1-1; tentative D call: TRBD1 (5 bases). The CDR3 is made up of 13 amino acids. CDR1 and CDR2 from the germline V gene are SGHTS and YDEGEE. Between the trimmed V and J ends, which lost 3 bases and 0 bases, there was a span of 6 bases. CDR3 DNA sequence: TGTGCCAGCAGCTGGGGGGTGAACACTGAAGCTTTCTTT. This encodes CASSWGVNTEAFF.

This chain connects TRBV19 to TRBJ2-2, with 8 bases identical to TRBD1. Germline lookup yields CDR1 LNHDA and CDR2 SQIVND (reference sequence). The CDR3 extends over 15 amino acids. The trim removed 5 bases at V and 0 bases at J, leaving 2 bases unmatched. This CDR3 is CASSPGQANTGELFF. The CDR3 region has the DNA TGTGCCAGTAGTCCGGGACAGGCGAACACCGGGGAGCTGTTTTTT.

The chain joins TRBV2 to TRBJ1-1, with 9 positions matching TRBD1. Losses at the gene ends were 4 bases for V and 4 bases for J; bases not matched to a gene: 7. Germline CDR1 SNHLY, CDR2 FYNNEI. There are 15 residues in the CDR3. CDR3 nucleotide sequence: TGTGCCAGCAGTGGACAACAGGGGGCTTTCACTGAAGCTTTCTTT. Translated: CASSGQQGAFTEAFF.

This sequence joins TRBV5-1 and TRBJ2-3; 9 bases map to TRBD1. The CDR3 runs 17 residues. V gave up 5 bases and J gave up 3 bases; unmatched junction bases: 13. Germline CDR1 reads SGHRS; CDR2 reads YFSETQ. For the CDR3, the DNA is TGCGCCAGCAGGACGGGACAGGGATCCTTCGGGACAGATACGCAGTATTTT. Translating it yields CASRTGQGSFGTDTQYF.

CDR3 in DNA: TGTGCCAGCAGCGACGCTAGGGGCTACGAGCAGTACTTC. Its protein product is CASSDARGYEQYF. The gene calls are TRBV11-2 and TRBJ2-7, with a weak D call TRBD1 (5 bases). With 5 bases removed from V and 3 bases from J, the gap between germline ends came to 11 bases. The CDR3 loop spans 13 amino acids. The germline gives CDR1 SGHAT, CDR2 FQNNGV.

This clone was picked up one time. The CDR3 is CAISENPVSSYEQYF. The CDR3 bases are TGTGCCATCAGTGAAAACCCCGTCAGCTCCTACGAGCAGTACTTC. The chain recombines TRBV10-3 with TRBJ2-7, with D uncertain. The germline CDR1 and CDR2 sequences are ENHRY and SYGVKD. The CDR3 contains 15 residues. The germline V and J ends were trimmed by 3 bases and 0 bases, with 12 bases remaining between them.

CDR3 in DNA: TGCGCCAGCAGCTTGCCACAGGGGTACGGTGAGCAGTTCTTC. Its protein product is CASSLPQGYGEQFF. This chain uses TRBV5-1 with TRBJ2-1, with 7 positions matching TRBD1. Germline CDR1 reads SGHRS; CDR2 reads YFSETQ. The CDR3 spans 14 residues. V shed 1 base, J shed 9 bases, and the junction held 7 bases outside the gene matches.

J is TRBJ1-5 and V is TRBV23-1; no clear D. TRBV23-1 is recorded as an ORF, its role being uncertain. Trimming removed 9 bases at V and 0 bases at J, with 9 bases between. The CDR3 spans 13 residues. CDR3 sequence: CASRRNSNQPQHF. CDR3 in DNA: TGCGCCAGTCGGAGGAATAGCAATCAGCCCCAGCATTTT.

This rearrangement joins TRBV5-1 to TRBJ1-1; 7 nucleotides line up with TRBD1. This CDR3 has 15 amino acids. CDR1 and CDR2 (germline): SGHRS, YFSETQ. Trimming took 4 bases from V and 0 from J; bases not matched to a gene: 6. The CDR3 sequence is CASSPWTGMNTEAFF. The CDR3 DNA follows: TGCGCCAGCAGCCCCTGGACAGGCATGAACACTGAAGCTTTCTTT.

This clone was observed a handful of times. The chain recombines TRBV6-1 with TRBJ1-5, with TRBD1 matching over 10 bases. Trimming at V came to 3 bases and at J to 5 bases, leaving 13 bases not matched to a gene. The CDR3 runs to 18 residues. Germline CDR1 reads MNHNS; CDR2 reads SASEGT. The DNA for the CDR3 is TGTGCCAGCAGTGATCTCGGGTGGACAGGGGGTACTCATCAGCCCCAGCATTTT. Its translation: CASSDLGWTGGTHQPQHF.

V is TRBV4-2 and J is TRBJ2-1; the D is unclear. The CDR3 contains 15 residues. The germline V gene encodes CDR1 LGHNA and CDR2 YNFKEQ. The V and J ends lost 5 bases and 2 bases respectively, with 13 bases between them. CDR3 nucleotide sequence: TGTGCCAGCAGCTTCAGCGAACCTACCTACAATGAGCAGTTCTTC. As protein: CASSFSEPTYNEQFF.

The rearrangement links TRBV3-1 (or the pseudogene TRBV3-2) to TRBJ2-3; D is possibly TRBD2 (6 bases). Between the trimmed V and J ends, which lost 1 base and 6 bases, there was a span of 20 bases. The germline gives CDR1 LGHDT, CDR2 YNNKEL (reference sequence). CDR3 length equals 17 residues. As DNA, the CDR3 is TGTGCCAGCAGCCAAGCGGGGGACCCTACCGGTCGTGATACGCAGTATTTT. This sequence encodes CASSQAGDPTGRDTQYF.

V and J are TRBV6-5 and TRBJ2-7; the match to TRBD1 covers 7 bases. The CDR3 has 15 residues. J was trimmed by 0 bases and V by 6 bases; bases with no gene match: 8. Germline values: CDR1 MNHEY, CDR2 SVGAGI. The CDR3 sequence: CASRAAGTASYEQYF. The CDR3 region has the DNA TGTGCCAGCAGAGCCGCCGGGACAGCCTCCTACGAGCAGTACTTC.

The CDR3 DNA reads as TGCGCCAGCAGCTTGGCAGGACTAGGGAATGAGCAGTTCTTC. Translating gives CASSLAGLGNEQFF. The chain has TRBV5-1 and TRBJ2-1, with 7 bases identical to TRBD2. The germline CDR1 and CDR2 sequences are SGHRS and YFSETQ. The junction had 4 bases not matched to a gene; V was cut back by 0 bases and J by 7 bases. CDR3 length: 14 residues.

This clone was seen once. The CDR3 spells CASSAVGSGGAISSYNEQFF. The CDR3 DNA reads TGCGCCAGCAGCGCCGTGGGAAGCGGGGGCGCTATTTCCTCCTACAATGAGCAGTTCTTC. The chain recombines TRBV5-1 with TRBJ2-1, with 8 bases lining up with TRBD2. Germline trimming cut 4 bases from V and 0 bases from J; bases unmatched to any gene: 18. Germline V CDR1 and CDR2: SGHRS, YFSETQ. The CDR3 has 20 amino acids. The variable domain in full, with the rest retrieved from reference TRBV5-1 and TRBJ2-1, is KAGVTQTPRYLIKTRGQQVTLSCSPISGHRSVSWYQQTPGQGLQFLFEYFSETQRNKGNFPGRFSGRQFSNSRSEMNVSTLELGDSALYLCASSAVGSGGAISSYNEQFFGPGTRLTVL.

CDR3 nucleotide sequence: TGTGCCAGCAGCTTTTCTCAGCGGGGTGAGCAGTTCTTC. This encodes CASSFSQRGEQFF. The J gene is TRBJ2-1, the V gene TRBV11-1; 7 bases line up with TRBD2. The V segment lost 3 bases and the J segment 9 bases; nucleotides outside the gene matches: 5. The V gene's germline CDR1 is SGHAT and CDR2 FQDESV (reference sequence). The CDR3 contains 13 residues.

The chain is built from TRBV11-1 and TRBJ2-2; no reliable D call. The CDR3 has 15 amino acids. Between the trimmed V and J ends, which lost 1 base and 5 bases, there was a span of 11 bases. CDR1 SGHAT and CDR2 FQDESV come from the germline V gene (reference sequence). CDR3 nucleotide sequence: TGTGCCAGCAGCTTAGAATCTGGAGCTACCGGGGAGCTGTTTTTT. As protein: CASSLESGATGELFF.

A remark on this clone: This specimen includes other DNA sequences encoding the same CDR3. The chain combines TRBV6-5 with TRBJ1-2; TRBD1 might be the D (5 bases). Trimming left V 2 bases short and J 8 bases short, with 6 bases between. CDR1 MNHEY and CDR2 SVGAGI come from the germline V gene. CDR3 size: 11 residues. In DNA form, the CDR3 reads TGTGCCAGCAGTTACAGGGGAGGCTACACCTTC. This gives the protein CASSYRGGYTF.

This clone has just one count. The chain joins TRBV6-5 to TRBJ2-3, with TRBD2 matching over 8 bases. This CDR3 has 15 amino acids. V was pared by 5 bases and J by 2 bases, with 6 bases of the junction left unmatched. Germline CDR1 and CDR2: MNHEY and SVGAGI. CDR3 loop: CASSPRGGPTDTQYF. The CDR3 coding sequence is TGTGCCAGCAGTCCCCGGGGGGGTCCCACAGATACGCAGTATTTT.

This clone was seen just once. V is TRBV12-3 or TRBV12-4 and J is TRBJ1-2; maybe TRBD1 (6 bases). The CDR3 spans 12 residues. Trimming removed 2 bases at V and 5 bases at J, with 6 bases between. CDR3 sequence: CASSLTGYGYTF. The CDR3 coding sequence is TGTGCCAGCAGTTTAACAGGGTATGGCTACACCTTC.

This sequence joins TRBV5-1 and TRBJ2-3; a possible D gene is TRBD1 (6 bases). Germline CDR1 SGHRS, CDR2 YFSETQ. Trimming shortened V by 4 bases and J by 1 base, and 13 bases separated the two germline ends. The CDR3 length is 15 residues. This chain's CDR3 is CASSLPDSGTDTQYF. CDR3 DNA: TGCGCCAGCAGCCTGCCGGACAGCGGCACAGATACGCAGTATTTT. The full variable domain, with the rest looked up from reference TRBV5-1 and TRBJ2-3, is KAGVTQTPRYLIKTRGQQVTLSCSPISGHRSVSWYQQTPGQGLQFLFEYFSETQRNKGNFPGRFSGRQFSNSRSEMNVSTLELGDSALYLCASSLPDSGTDTQYFGPGTRLTVL.

The chain carries TRBV5-1 and TRBJ2-7; tentative D call: TRBD2 (7 bases). CDR1 is SGHRS, CDR2 YFSETQ, per germline. Trimming left V 4 bases short and J 7 bases short, with 18 bases between. This CDR3 is built from 14 residues. For the CDR3, the DNA is TGCGCCAGCAGCCCCCCCGAGGAGGGGGGGGAGCAGTACTTC. As protein: CASSPPEEGGEQYF.

This chain joins TRBV3-1 (or the pseudogene TRBV3-2) and TRBJ2-2; TRBD2 might be the D (5 bases). Trimming cost V 4 bases and J 5 bases, with 14 bases left between them. The germline CDR1 and CDR2 sequences are LGHDT and YNNKEL (reference sequence). The CDR3 contains 15 residues. CDR3 in amino acids: CASSLHGQRTGELFF. CDR3 DNA: TGTGCCAGCAGCCTTCACGGGCAGCGGACCGGGGAGCTGTTTTTT.

J is TRBJ2-7 and V is TRBV10-3; 9 bases align to TRBD1. The V gene's germline CDR1 is ENHRY and CDR2 SYGVKD. The V and J ends lost 6 bases and 0 bases, in that order; junction bases with no gene match: 6. CDR3 length: 15 amino acids. This chain's CDR3 is CAIRTDRGDSYEQYF. The CDR3 DNA is TGTGCCATCAGGACGGACAGGGGCGACTCCTACGAGCAGTACTTC.

This clone was detected a few times. The chain carries TRBV11-3 and TRBJ2-2, with TRBD1 matching 8 bases. After removal of 3 bases from V and 1 base from J, the junction contained 4 bases not matched to a gene. Germline V gene data show CDR1 as SGHNT and CDR2 as YENEEA. This CDR3 is 16 amino acids long. CDR3 nucleotide sequence: TGTGCCAGCAGCTTTATCGGGACAGGGAACACCGGGGAGCTGTTTTTT. It translates to CASSFIGTGNTGELFF.

For this clone: The sample has other DNA sequences that encode this CDR3 too. This CDR3 reads CASSLRQGDGYTF. In DNA, the CDR3 is TGTGCCAGCAGCTTAAGACAGGGCGATGGCTACACCTTC. V gene TRBV7-3 combines with J gene TRBJ1-2, with 7 bases aligning to TRBD1. CDR3 length equals 13 residues. With V trimmed by 1 base and J by 6 bases, 2 bases remained unmatched. CDR1 SGHTA and CDR2 FQGTGA come from the germline V gene.

The J gene is TRBJ2-3, the V gene TRBV6-4; 7 bases fit TRBD2. The CDR3 consists of 14 residues. Germline loops: CDR1 MRHNA, CDR2 SNTAGT. With V trimmed by 4 bases and J by 3 bases, 4 bases remained unmatched. In DNA, the CDR3 is TGTGCCAGCAGTGGCACTAGCGAAACAGATACGCAGTATTTT. As protein: CASSGTSETDTQYF.

This clone was observed once. The chain employs TRBV7-3 and TRBJ2-1, with D perhaps matching TRBD2 (5 bases). Germline V gene sequence: CDR1 SGHTA, CDR2 FQGTGA. The ends were cut back, 7 bases at V and 3 bases at J, with 10 bases in the middle. This CDR3 is 13 amino acids long. The CDR3 nucleotides are TGTGCCAGCATCGAGGGATTCTACAATGAGCAGTTCTTC. This translates into CASIEGFYNEQFF.

The chain has TRBV6-1 and TRBJ2-3, with 14 bases fitting TRBD2. Germline V CDR1 and CDR2: MNHNS, SASEGT. The trim removed 4 bases at V and 3 bases at J, leaving 9 bases unmatched. CDR3 length: 18 residues. The CDR3 reads CASSVGLAGAGLTDTQYF. The CDR3 coding sequence is TGTGCCAGCAGTGTGGGACTAGCGGGGGCCGGGCTGACAGATACGCAGTATTTT.